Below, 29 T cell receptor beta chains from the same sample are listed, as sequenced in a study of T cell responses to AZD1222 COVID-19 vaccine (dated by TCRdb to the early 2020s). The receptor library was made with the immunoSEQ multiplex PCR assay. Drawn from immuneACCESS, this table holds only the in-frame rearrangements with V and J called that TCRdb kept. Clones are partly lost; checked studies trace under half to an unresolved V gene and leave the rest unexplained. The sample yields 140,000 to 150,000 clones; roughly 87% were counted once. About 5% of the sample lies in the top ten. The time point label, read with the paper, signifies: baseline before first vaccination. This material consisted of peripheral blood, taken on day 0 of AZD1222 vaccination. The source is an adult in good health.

CDR3 sequence reads: CASSLYRGQNYGYTF. In DNA form, the CDR3 reads TGTGCCAGCAGTCTCTACAGGGGACAGAACTATGGCTACACCTTC. The chain couples TRBV28 to TRBJ1-2; 7 bases are shared with TRBD1. This CDR3 is built from 15 residues. V was pared by 5 bases and J by 2 bases, with 8 bases of the junction left unmatched. CDR1 and CDR2 (germline): MDHEN, SYDVKM.

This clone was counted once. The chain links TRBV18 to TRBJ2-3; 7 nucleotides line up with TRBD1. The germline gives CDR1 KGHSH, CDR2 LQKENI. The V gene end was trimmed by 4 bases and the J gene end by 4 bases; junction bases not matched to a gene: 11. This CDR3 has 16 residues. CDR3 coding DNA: TGTGCCAGCTCACTGCTGGGACAGTCGGTAGCAGATACGCAGTATTTT. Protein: CASSLLGQSVADTQYF. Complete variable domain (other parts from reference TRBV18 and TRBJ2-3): NAGVMQNPRHLVRRRGQEARLRCSPMKGHSHVYWYRQLPEEGLKFMVYLQKENIIDESGMPKERFSAEFPKEGPSILRIQQVVRGDSAAYFCASSLLGQSVADTQYFGPGTRLTVL.

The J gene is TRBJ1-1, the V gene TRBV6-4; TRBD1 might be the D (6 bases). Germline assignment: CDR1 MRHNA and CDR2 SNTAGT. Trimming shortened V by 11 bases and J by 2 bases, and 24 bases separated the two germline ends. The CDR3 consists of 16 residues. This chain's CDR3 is CAGGWGQGLSNTEAFF. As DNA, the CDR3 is TGTGCCGGGGGCTGGGGGCAGGGGCTCAGTAACACTGAAGCTTTCTTT.

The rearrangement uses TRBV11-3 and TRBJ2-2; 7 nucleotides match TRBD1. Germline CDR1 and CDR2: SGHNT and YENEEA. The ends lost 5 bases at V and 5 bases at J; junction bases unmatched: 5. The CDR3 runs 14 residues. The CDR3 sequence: CASSPQQGTGELFF. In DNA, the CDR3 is TGTGCCAGCAGCCCGCAACAGGGGACCGGGGAGCTGTTTTTT.

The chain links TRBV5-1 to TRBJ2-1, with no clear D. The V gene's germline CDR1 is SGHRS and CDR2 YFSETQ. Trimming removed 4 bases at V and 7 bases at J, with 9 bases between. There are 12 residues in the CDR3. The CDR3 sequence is CASSVLGNEQFF. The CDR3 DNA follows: TGCGCCAGCAGCGTCCTCGGAAATGAGCAGTTCTTC.

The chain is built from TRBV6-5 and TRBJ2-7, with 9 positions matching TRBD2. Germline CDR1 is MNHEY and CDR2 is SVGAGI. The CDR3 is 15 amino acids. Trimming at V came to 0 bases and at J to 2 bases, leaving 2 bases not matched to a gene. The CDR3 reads CASSYSAGGAYEQYF. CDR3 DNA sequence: TGTGCCAGCAGTTACTCCGCGGGAGGGGCCTACGAGCAGTACTTC.

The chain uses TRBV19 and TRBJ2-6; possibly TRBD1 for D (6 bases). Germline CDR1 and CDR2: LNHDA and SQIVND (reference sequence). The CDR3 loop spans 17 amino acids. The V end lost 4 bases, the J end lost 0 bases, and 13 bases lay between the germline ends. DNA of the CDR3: TGTGCCAGTAGTAGATCAGGGGCCTTCTCTGGGGCCAACGTCCTGACTTTC. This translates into CASSRSGAFSGANVLTF.

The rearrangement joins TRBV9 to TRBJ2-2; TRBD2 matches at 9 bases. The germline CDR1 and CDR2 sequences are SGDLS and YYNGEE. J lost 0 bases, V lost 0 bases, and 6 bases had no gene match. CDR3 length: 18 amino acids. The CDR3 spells CASSVASSGAANTGELFF. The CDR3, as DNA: TGTGCCAGCAGCGTAGCGTCTAGCGGGGCAGCGAACACCGGGGAGCTGTTTTTT.

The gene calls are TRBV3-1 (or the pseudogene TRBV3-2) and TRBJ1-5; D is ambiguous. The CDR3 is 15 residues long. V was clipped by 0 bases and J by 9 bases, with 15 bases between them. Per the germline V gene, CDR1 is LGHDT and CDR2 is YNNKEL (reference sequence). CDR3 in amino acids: CASSQDLNTEGPQHF. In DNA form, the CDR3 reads TGTGCCAGCAGCCAAGATCTGAACACCGAAGGGCCCCAGCATTTT.

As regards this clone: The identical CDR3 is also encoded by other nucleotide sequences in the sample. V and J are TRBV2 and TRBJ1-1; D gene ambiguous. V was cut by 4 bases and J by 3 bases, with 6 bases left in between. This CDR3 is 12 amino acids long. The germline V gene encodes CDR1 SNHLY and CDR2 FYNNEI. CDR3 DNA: TGTGCCAGCAGTGTAAGCTACACTGAAGCTTTCTTT. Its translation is CASSVSYTEAFF.

CDR3 region: CASRWTGGGTEAFF. The CDR3 DNA reads TGTGCCAGCAGATGGACAGGGGGAGGGACTGAAGCTTTCTTT. V gene TRBV7-9 combines with J gene TRBJ1-1; 10 nucleotides align to TRBD1. Germline assignment: CDR1 SEHNR and CDR2 FQNEAQ (reference sequence). The CDR3 runs to 14 residues. The V gene end was trimmed by 6 bases and the J gene end by 5 bases; junction bases not matched to a gene: 6.

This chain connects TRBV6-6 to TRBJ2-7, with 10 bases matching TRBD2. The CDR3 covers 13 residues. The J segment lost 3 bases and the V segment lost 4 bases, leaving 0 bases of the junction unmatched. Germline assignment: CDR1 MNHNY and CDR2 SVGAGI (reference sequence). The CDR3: CASSSSGSYEQYF. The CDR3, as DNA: TGTGCCAGCAGTTCTAGCGGGAGCTACGAGCAGTACTTC.

CDR3 coding DNA: TGTGCCAGCAGCATAGGACTAGCGGGAGGCTCCTACAATGAGCAGTTCTTC. Amino acids: CASSIGLAGGSYNEQFF. The chain joins TRBV7-7 to TRBJ2-1; TRBD2 agrees at 14 bases. Trimming cost V 5 bases and J 0 bases; bases outside gene matches: 3. CDR1 is SSHAT and CDR2 is FNYEAQ in the germline V gene (reference sequence). This CDR3 comprises 17 residues.

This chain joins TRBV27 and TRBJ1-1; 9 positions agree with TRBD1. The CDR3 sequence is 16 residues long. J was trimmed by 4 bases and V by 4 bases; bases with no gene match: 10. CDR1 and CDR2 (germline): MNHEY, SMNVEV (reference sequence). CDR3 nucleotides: TGTGCCAGCAGTTACGAACCGGGGGACAGGGCCACTGAAGCTTTCTTT. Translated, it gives CASSYEPGDRATEAFF.

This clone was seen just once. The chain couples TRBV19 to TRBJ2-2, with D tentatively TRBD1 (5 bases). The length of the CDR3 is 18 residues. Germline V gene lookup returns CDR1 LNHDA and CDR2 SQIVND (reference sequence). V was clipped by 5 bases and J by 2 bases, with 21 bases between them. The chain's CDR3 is CASSPPPPDRRNTGELFF. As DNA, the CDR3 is TGTGCCAGTAGTCCCCCTCCCCCCGACAGACGCAACACCGGGGAGCTGTTTTTT.

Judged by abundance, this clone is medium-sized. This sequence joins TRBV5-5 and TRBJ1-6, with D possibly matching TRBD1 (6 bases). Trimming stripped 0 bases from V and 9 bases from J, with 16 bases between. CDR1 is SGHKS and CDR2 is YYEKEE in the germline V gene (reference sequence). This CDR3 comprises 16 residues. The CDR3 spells CASSLEDSLLGSPLHF. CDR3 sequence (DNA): TGTGCCAGCAGCTTGGAGGACAGTCTATTGGGTTCACCCCTCCACTTT.

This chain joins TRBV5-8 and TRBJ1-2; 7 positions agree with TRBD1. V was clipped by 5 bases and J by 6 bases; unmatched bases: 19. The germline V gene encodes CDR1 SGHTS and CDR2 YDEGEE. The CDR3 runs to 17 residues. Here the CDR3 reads CASRPRVRTGFLHGYTF. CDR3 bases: TGTGCCAGCAGACCCCGGGTCCGGACAGGCTTTTTGCATGGCTACACCTTC.

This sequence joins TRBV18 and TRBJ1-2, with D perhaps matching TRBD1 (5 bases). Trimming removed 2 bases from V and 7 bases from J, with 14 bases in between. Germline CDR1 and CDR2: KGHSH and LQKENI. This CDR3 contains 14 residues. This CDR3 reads CASSPNRRGLGYTF. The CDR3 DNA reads TGTGCCAGCTCACCAAATCGCCGGGGCCTTGGCTACACCTTC.

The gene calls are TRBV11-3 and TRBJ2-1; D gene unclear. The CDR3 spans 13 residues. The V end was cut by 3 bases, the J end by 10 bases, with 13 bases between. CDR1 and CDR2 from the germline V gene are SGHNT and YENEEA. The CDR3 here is CASSFAEAREQFF. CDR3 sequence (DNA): TGTGCCAGCAGCTTTGCCGAGGCGCGAGAGCAGTTCTTC.

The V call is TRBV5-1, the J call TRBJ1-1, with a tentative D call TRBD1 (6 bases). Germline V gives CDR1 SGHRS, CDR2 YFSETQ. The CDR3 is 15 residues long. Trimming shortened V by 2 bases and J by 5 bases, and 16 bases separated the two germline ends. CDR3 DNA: TGCGCCAGCAGCTTAAGCGAAGGGGGTAAGACTGAAGCTTTCTTT. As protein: CASSLSEGGKTEAFF.

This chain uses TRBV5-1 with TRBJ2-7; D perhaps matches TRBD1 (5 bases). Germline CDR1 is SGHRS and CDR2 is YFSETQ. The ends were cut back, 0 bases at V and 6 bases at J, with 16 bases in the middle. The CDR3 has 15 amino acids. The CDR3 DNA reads TGCGCCAGCAGCTTGGACAGGTTCCTTCGGTCCGAGCAGTACTTC. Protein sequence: CASSLDRFLRSEQYF.

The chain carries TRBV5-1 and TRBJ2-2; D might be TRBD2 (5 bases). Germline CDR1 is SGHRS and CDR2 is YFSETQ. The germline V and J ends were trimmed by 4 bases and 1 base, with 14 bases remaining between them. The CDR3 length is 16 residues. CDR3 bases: TGCGCCAGCAGCCGAGGATTAGCGCAGAACACCGGGGAGCTGTTTTTT. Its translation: CASSRGLAQNTGELFF.

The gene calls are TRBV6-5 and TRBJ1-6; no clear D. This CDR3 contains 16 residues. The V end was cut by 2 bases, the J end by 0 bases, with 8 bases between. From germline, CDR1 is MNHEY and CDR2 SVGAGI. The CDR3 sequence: CASSYTANSYNSPLHF. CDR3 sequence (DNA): TGTGCCAGCAGTTACACCGCGAACTCCTATAATTCACCCCTCCACTTT.

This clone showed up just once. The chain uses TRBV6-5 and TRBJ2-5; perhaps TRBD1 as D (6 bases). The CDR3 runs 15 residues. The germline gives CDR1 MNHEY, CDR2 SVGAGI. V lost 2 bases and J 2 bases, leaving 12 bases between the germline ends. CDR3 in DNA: TGTGCCAGCAGTTACAGGGGGACCCCACAAGAGACCCAGTACTTC. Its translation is CASSYRGTPQETQYF.

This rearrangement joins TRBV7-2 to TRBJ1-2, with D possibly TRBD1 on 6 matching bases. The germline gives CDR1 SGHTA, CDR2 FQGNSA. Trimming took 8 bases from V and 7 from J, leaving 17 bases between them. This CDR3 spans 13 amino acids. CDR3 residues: CASSLRVQGGYTF. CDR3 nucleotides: TGTGCCAGCTCCCTAAGGGTACAGGGTGGCTACACCTTC. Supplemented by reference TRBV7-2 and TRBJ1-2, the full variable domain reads GAGVSQSPSNKVTEKGKDVELRCDPISGHTALYWYRQSLGQGLEFLIYFQGNSAPDKSGLPSDRFSAERTGGSVSTLTIQRTQQEDSAVYLCASSLRVQGGYTFGSGTRLTVV.

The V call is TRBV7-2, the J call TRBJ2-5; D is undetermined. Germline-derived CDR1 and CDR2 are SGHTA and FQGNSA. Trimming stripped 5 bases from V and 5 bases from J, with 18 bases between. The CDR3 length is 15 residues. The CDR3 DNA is TGTGCCAGCAGCCCCAGTAGCCCCACAGTCGAGACCCAGTACTTC. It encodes CASSPSSPTVETQYF.

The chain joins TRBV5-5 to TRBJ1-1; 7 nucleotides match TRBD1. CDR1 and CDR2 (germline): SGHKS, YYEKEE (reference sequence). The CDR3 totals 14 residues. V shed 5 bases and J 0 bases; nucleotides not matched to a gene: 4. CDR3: CASRDRQMNTEAFF. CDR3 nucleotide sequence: TGTGCCAGCAGGGACAGGCAGATGAACACTGAAGCTTTCTTT.

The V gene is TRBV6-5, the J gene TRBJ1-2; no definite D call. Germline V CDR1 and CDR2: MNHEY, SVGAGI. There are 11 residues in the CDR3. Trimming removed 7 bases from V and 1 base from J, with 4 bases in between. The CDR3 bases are TGTGCCAGCATCGGTAACTATGGCTACACCTTC. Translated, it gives CASIGNYGYTF.

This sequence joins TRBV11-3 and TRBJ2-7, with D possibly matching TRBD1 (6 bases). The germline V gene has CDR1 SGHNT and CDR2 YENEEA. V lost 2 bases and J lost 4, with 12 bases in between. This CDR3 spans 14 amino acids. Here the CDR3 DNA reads TGTGCCAGCAGCTTACCGGGACACTTTTACGAGCAGTACTTC. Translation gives CASSLPGHFYEQYF.